The T cell receptor beta chain described here comes from a study of Tregs in tolerant kidney transplant recipients. CDR1 SGHAT and CDR2 FQDESV come from the germline V gene (reference sequence). This CDR3 contains 17 residues. V lost 1 base and J lost 0; bases outside the gene matches: 6. Clones were sequenced by immunoSEQ multiplex PCR, and TCRdb holds only the in-frame ones, with some missing. The sample lists about 110,000 clones; nearly 90% were seen once. The clonotype originates from a human donor who received a combined kidney and bone marrow transplant. Sequencing was performed on CD4+ T cells from blood, taken before the transplant. This chain uses TRBV11-1 with TRBJ1-5, with 7 nucleotides matching TRBD1. This CDR3 is CASSLGHRGNSNQPQHF. The CDR3 region has the DNA TGTGCCAGCAGCTTAGGGCACAGGGGAAATAGCAATCAGCCCCAGCATTTT.